These 9 T cell receptor beta chains were sequenced from one sample in a study of early T cells in non-severe SARS-CoV-2 infection. TCRdb itself ran the 5' RACE reads through MiXCR, one entry per CDR3 protein. The data contain over 95,000 distinct CDR3 sequences, roughly 17% of them seen just once; the ten biggest clones take up over 0.95%. The sequenced sample consisted of whole blood. Source of these receptors: an adult who was a healthcare worker with PCR-confirmed SARS-CoV-2 infection or an uninfected control (not recorded which).

The CDR3 sequence is CASSLYRGSGTGELFF. The DNA of the CDR3 is TGTGCCAGCAGTTTATACAGGGGTTCGGGCACCGGGGAGCTGTTTTTT. The V and J genes are TRBV27 and TRBJ2-2; 7 bases are shared with TRBD1. The CDR3 runs to 16 residues. The V gene end was trimmed by 1 base and the J gene end by 4 bases; junction bases not matched to a gene: 6. The germline V gene has CDR1 MNHEY and CDR2 SMNVEV (reference sequence).

This clonotype was seen more than once but under ten times. The chain has TRBV27 and TRBJ1-1; D remains unclear. Looked up from germline, CDR1 is MNHEY and CDR2 is SMNVEV (reference sequence). This CDR3 is built from 14 residues. V lost 5 bases and J 4 bases, leaving 14 bases between the germline ends. As DNA, the CDR3 is TGTGCCAGCAGTCCATGGACCTGGGGCACTGAAGCTTTCTTT. The encoded protein is CASSPWTWGTEAFF.

This clonotype was observed a handful of times. The chain has TRBV20-1 and TRBJ2-1; 12 bases line up with TRBD2. The CDR3 has 16 residues. Trimming cost V 8 bases and J 4 bases; bases outside gene matches: 12. Germline CDR1 reads DFQATT; CDR2 reads SNEGSKA (reference sequence). CDR3 region: CSTTRLAGVGYNEQFF. The CDR3 coding sequence is TGCAGTACCACCCGACTAGCGGGAGTAGGGTACAATGAGCAGTTCTTC.

The CDR3 DNA follows: TGTGCCAGCAGCACCCGACAGACCCTACAAGAGACCCAGTACTTC. It yields the protein CASSTRQTLQETQYF. V usage is TRBV11-2 and J usage is TRBJ2-5; a weak D match, TRBD1 (5 bases). Trimming took 5 bases from V and 2 from J, leaving 15 bases between them. The CDR3 has 15 amino acids. Per the germline V gene, CDR1 is SGHAT and CDR2 is FQNNGV. The full variable domain, in which reference TRBV11-2 and TRBJ2-5 provide the parts outside the CDR3, is EAGVAQSPRYKIIEKRQSVAFWCNPISGHATLYWYQQILGQGPKLLIQFQNNGVVDDSQLPKDRFSAERLKGVDSTLKIQPAKLEDSAVYLCASSTRQTLQETQYFGPGTRLLVL.

This chain links TRBV12-3 or TRBV12-4 with TRBJ1-1; the match to TRBD1 covers 8 bases. The ends lost 3 bases at V and 0 bases at J; junction bases unmatched: 3. The CDR3 sequence is 15 residues long. DNA of the CDR3: TGTGCCAGCAGTTTGGGGACAGGTTTGAACACTGAAGCTTTCTTT. It is translated as CASSLGTGLNTEAFF.

The rearrangement joins TRBV28 to TRBJ2-7, with TRBD2 as a possible D gene (5 bases). The V gene lost 6 bases and the J gene lost 0 bases, with 27 bases spanning the gap. Germline lookup yields CDR1 MDHEN and CDR2 SYDVKM. The length of the CDR3 is 19 residues. CDR3 nucleotides: TGTGCCAGCAGCCGACTTCGGCGAACTAGAACCTCTAGCTCCTACGAGCAGTACTTC. This codes for CASSRLRRTRTSSSYEQYF.

The table lists this clonotype with a few counts. The chain recombines TRBV5-5 with TRBJ2-1; D might be TRBD1 (6 bases). CDR3 length: 15 amino acids. Trimming cost V 6 bases and J 1 base, with 14 bases left between them. Germline V gene data show CDR1 as SGHKS and CDR2 as YYEKEE (reference sequence). The CDR3 here is CASILTGLSYNEQFF. The CDR3 DNA sequence: TGTGCCAGCATCCTTACAGGGCTGTCCTACAATGAGCAGTTCTTC.

V gene TRBV5-6 combines with J gene TRBJ1-6; D call uncertain. The germline gives CDR1 SGHDT, CDR2 YYEEEE. V lost 3 bases and J lost 9, with 7 bases in between. The CDR3 extends over 12 amino acids. The chain's CDR3 is CASSSRRSPLHF. CDR3 nucleotides: TGTGCCAGCAGCTCCCGACGTTCACCCCTCCACTTT.

This clonotype was seen a few times. This sequence joins TRBV12-3 or TRBV12-4 and TRBJ2-7, with D perhaps TRBD1 (5 bases). V gave up 4 bases and J gave up 3 bases, with 10 bases separating them. The CDR3 covers 13 residues. CDR3 residues: CASSSPRVYEQYF. CDR3 DNA sequence: TGTGCCAGCAGTTCGCCCAGGGTCTACGAGCAGTACTTC.